The entry below gives a single TCR beta chain sequence along with its context. Its antigen is currently unknown. These data come from a study of T cell responses to AZD1222 COVID-19 vaccine. Study background: Second-dose schedules of about 4 or about 12 weeks were combined.

Assay: immunoSEQ multiplex PCR; the TCRdb copy retains only in-frame clones and omits some. The sample lists about 99,000 clones; 87% were seen once. The germline gives CDR1 LGHNT, CDR2 FRNRAP. CDR3 length: 15 residues. Losses at the gene ends were 5 bases for V and 4 bases for J; bases not matched to a gene: 10. Study-wide findings and caveats: There were vaccine-associated CD4 TCRs across spike, dominant at 160-218 and 743-854. Reportedly, close to half of spike-specific TCRs are directed against unmutated variant regions.

The chain recombines TRBV12-5 with TRBJ1-1, with 7 bases lining up with TRBD1. The source was peripheral blood, collected on day 0 of AZD1222 vaccination. This TCR derives from an adult in good health. The CDR3 spells CASGNPTGLGTEAFF. As DNA, the CDR3 is TGTGCTAGTGGTAACCCGACAGGGCTAGGCACTGAAGCTTTCTTT.